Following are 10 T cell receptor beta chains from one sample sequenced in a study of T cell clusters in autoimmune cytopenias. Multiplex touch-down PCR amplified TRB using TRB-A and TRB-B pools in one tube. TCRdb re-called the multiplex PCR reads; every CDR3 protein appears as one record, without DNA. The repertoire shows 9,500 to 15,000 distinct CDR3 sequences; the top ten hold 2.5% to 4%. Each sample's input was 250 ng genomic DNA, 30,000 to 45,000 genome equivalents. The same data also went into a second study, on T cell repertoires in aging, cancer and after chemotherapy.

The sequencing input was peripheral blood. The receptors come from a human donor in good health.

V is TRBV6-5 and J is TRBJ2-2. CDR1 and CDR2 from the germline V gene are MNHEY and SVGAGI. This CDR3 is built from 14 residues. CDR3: CASSDWTKLGELFF.

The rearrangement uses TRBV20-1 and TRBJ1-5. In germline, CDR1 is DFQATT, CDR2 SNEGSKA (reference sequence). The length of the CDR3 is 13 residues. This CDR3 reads CSASEHSNQPQHF.

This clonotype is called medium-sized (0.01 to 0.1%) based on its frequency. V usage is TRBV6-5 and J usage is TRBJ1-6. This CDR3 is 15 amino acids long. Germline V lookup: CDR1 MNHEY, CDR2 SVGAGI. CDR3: CASSLSATANSPLHF.

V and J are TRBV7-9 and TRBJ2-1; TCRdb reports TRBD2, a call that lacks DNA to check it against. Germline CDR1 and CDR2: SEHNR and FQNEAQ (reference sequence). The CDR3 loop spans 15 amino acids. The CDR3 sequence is CASSQTSGPYNEQFF.

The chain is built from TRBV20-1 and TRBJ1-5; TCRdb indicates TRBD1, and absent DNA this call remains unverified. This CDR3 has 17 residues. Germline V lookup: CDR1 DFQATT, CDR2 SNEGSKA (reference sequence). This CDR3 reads CSAVGDRGWASNQPQHF.

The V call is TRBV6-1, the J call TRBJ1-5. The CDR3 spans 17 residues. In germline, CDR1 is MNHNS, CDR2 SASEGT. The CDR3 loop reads CASSEALLAYSNQPQHF.

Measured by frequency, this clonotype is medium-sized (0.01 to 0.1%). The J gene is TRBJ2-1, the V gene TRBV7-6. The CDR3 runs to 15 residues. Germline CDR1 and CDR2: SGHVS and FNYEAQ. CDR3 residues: CASSFGPNPHNEQFF.

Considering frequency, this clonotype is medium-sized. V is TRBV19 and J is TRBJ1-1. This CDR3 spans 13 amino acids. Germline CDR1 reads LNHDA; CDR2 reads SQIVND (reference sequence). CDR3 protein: CASSMLVDTEAFF.

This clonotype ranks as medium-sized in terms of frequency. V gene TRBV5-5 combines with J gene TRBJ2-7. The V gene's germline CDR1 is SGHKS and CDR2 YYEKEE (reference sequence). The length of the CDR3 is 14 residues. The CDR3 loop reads CASSLTWNTYEQYF.

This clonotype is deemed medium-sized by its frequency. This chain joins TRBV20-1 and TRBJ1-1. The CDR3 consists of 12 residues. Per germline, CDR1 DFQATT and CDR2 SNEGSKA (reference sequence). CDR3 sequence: CSARGGVEEAFF.